This entry lists 5 T cell receptor beta chains sequenced from one sample in a study of blood T cell repertoires in COVID-19. The repertoire was sequenced with immunoSEQ multiplex PCR; TCRdb's copy has only in-frame clones and lacks some. Of 300,000 to 400,000 clones listed, 80% to 90% were seen once; the top ten hold about 4.7%. The sample comprised PBMCs or T cells enriched from blood (not recorded which). These receptors were collected from a man aged 25 to 40 who had recovered from COVID-19.

A remark on this clone: One end of the junction fails to match germline, which may point to a read error. The rearrangement uses TRBV2 and TRBJ2-6; D perhaps matches TRBD1 (5 bases). Germline loops: CDR1 SNHLY, CDR2 FYNNEI. CDR3 length: 15 amino acids. CDR3 region: CASIKESAGADVLTF. CDR3 bases: TGTGCCAGCATCAAAGAGTCAGCTGGGGCCGACGTCCTGACTTTC.

The chain links TRBV6-1 to TRBJ1-2, with a possible D match to TRBD1 (5 bases). V lost 1 base and J 4 bases, leaving 13 bases between the germline ends. The CDR3 spans 15 residues. Germline assignment: CDR1 MNHNS and CDR2 SASEGT. The CDR3 sequence is CASSEGVWGGYGYTF. The DNA of the CDR3 is TGTGCCAGCAGTGAAGGTGTTTGGGGGGGCTATGGCTACACCTTC.

The chain uses TRBV18 and TRBJ2-5; D is possibly TRBD1 (6 bases). The CDR3 covers 14 residues. V gave up 8 bases and J gave up 0 bases, with 13 bases separating them. CDR1 and CDR2 from the germline V gene are KGHSH and LQKENI. DNA of the CDR3: TGTGCCAGCAGACGCACAGGGTACCAAGAGACCCAGTACTTC. As protein: CASRRTGYQETQYF.

On this clone: At one of its ends the junction is not consistent with the germline gene, which may arise from a read error. The chain recombines TRBV3-1 (or the pseudogene TRBV3-2) with TRBJ1-2; D remains unclear. The CDR3 runs 15 residues. Germline V gene data show CDR1 as LGHDT and CDR2 as YNNKEL (reference sequence). The chain's CDR3 is CAGSFRRESSIGYTF. CDR3 coding DNA: TGTGCCGGCAGCTTTCGACGGGAATCCTCTATTGGCTACACCTTC.

The chain has TRBV28 and TRBJ2-7, with D tentatively TRBD1 (6 bases). Trimming stripped 3 bases from V and 4 bases from J, with 19 bases between. This CDR3 spans 16 amino acids. Germline assignment: CDR1 MDHEN and CDR2 SYDVKM. The CDR3 region has the DNA TGTGCCAGCAGTTTCACAGGGAAGGGCAGGGGATACGAGCAGTACTTC. Translated, it gives CASSFTGKGRGYEQYF.